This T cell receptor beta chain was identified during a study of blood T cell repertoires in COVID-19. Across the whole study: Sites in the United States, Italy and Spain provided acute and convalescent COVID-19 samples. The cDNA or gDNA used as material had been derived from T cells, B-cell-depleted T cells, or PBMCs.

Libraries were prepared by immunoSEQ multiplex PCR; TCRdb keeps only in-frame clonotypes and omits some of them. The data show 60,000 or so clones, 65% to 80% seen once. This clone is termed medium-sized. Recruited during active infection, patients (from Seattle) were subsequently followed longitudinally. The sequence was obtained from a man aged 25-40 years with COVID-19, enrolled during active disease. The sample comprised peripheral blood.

Written as DNA, the CDR3 is TGCAGCGTTGAATGGGAGGACTGGCGAGTTGGCGAGCAGTACTTC. It is translated as CSVEWEDWRVGEQYF. The chain carries TRBV29-1 and TRBJ2-7; weak D call: TRBD2 (6 bases). The CDR3 consists of 15 residues. V lost 2 bases to trimming and J lost 6 bases, with 20 bases between them. Germline values: CDR1 SQVTM, CDR2 ANQGSEA.